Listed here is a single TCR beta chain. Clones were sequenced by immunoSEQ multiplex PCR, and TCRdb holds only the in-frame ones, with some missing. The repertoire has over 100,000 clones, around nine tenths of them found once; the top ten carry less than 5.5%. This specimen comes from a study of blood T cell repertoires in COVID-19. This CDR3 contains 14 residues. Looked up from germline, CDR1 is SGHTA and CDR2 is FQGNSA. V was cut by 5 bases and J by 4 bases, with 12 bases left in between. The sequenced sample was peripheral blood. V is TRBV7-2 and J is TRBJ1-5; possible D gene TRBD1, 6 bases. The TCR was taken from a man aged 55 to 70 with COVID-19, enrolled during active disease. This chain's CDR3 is CASSLGTPNQPQHF. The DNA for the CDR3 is TGTGCCAGCAGCCTCGGGACACCGAATCAGCCCCAGCATTTT.